Shown below are 17 T cell receptor beta chains from a single sample sequenced in a study of blood T cell repertoires in COVID-19. Profiled with immunoSEQ multiplex PCR; TCRdb holds only in-frame clones, not every one. The profile shows approximately 180,000 clones, 87% of them singletons. The specimen was peripheral blood. These receptors all come from a woman in her forties or fifties with acute or convalescent COVID-19.

This clone was observed a single time. The rearrangement joins TRBV7-9 to TRBJ2-3; TRBD2 aligns across 8 bases. Germline values: CDR1 SEHNR, CDR2 FQNEAQ (reference sequence). The CDR3 is 15 amino acids. With V trimmed by 5 bases and J by 3 bases, 7 bases remained unmatched. CDR3 in DNA: TGTGCCAGCAGCGTTACCGGGAGGGCAACAGATACGCAGTATTTT. Translated, it gives CASSVTGRATDTQYF.

The chain employs TRBV12-5 and TRBJ2-1; TRBD2 agrees at 9 bases. This CDR3 spans 16 amino acids. CDR1 and CDR2 from the germline V gene are LGHNT and FRNRAP. The junction had 8 bases not matched to a gene; V was cut back by 0 bases and J by 8 bases. The CDR3 DNA is TGTGCTAGTGGTTTGGTACAGGGTAGCGGGGGCGATGAGCAGTTCTTC. Translated: CASGLVQGSGGDEQFF.

The J gene is TRBJ1-2, the V gene TRBV18; D is possibly TRBD1 (5 bases). Germline CDR1 is KGHSH and CDR2 is LQKENI. CDR3 size: 13 residues. Trimming took 5 bases from V and 2 from J, leaving 9 bases between them. The CDR3 loop is CASSGAKNYGYTF. The CDR3, as DNA: TGTGCCAGCTCAGGGGCAAAGAACTATGGCTACACCTTC.

This clone was picked up one time. The chain joins TRBV19 to TRBJ1-1; D call uncertain. The CDR3 extends over 16 amino acids. V lost 0 bases and J lost 1, with 12 bases in between. In germline, CDR1 is LNHDA, CDR2 SQIVND (reference sequence). This chain's CDR3 is CASSIERLVRNTEAFF. DNA of the CDR3: TGTGCCAGTAGTATAGAGCGTCTGGTAAGGAACACTGAAGCTTTCTTT.

This sequence joins TRBV19 and TRBJ1-4; 7 nucleotides agree with TRBD1. The V and J ends lost 6 bases and 5 bases, in that order; junction bases with no gene match: 9. CDR3 size: 15 residues. Germline V gene data show CDR1 as LNHDA and CDR2 as SQIVND (reference sequence). The CDR3: CASSPTGTENEKLFF. The CDR3 coding sequence is TGTGCCAGTAGCCCGACCGGGACAGAGAATGAAAAACTGTTTTTT.

V usage is TRBV7-8 and J usage is TRBJ1-2, with 7 bases that match TRBD1. CDR1 is SGHVS, CDR2 FQNEAQ, per germline. The CDR3 spans 12 residues. V lost 7 bases to trimming and J lost 8 bases; unmatched junction nucleotides: 7. The CDR3 sequence is CASTRTGAGYTF. CDR3 nucleotide sequence: TGTGCCAGCACCCGGACAGGAGCCGGCTACACCTTC.

V and J are TRBV27 and TRBJ1-1, with D possibly being TRBD1 (6 bases). Trimming took off 5 bases at V and 10 bases at J, with 17 bases between the two ends. This CDR3 has 13 amino acids. In germline, CDR1 is MNHEY, CDR2 SMNVEV (reference sequence). The CDR3 coding sequence is TGTGCCAGCAGTCATCAAACAGGGATTGGAGCTTTCTTT. Its protein is CASSHQTGIGAFF.

The chain links TRBV5-1 to TRBJ1-2, with 7 bases lining up with TRBD1. Losses at the gene ends were 3 bases for V and 4 bases for J; bases not matched to a gene: 0. Germline CDR1 is SGHRS and CDR2 is YFSETQ. The CDR3 totals 12 residues. DNA for the CDR3: TGCGCCAGCAGCTGGGACAGCTATGGCTACACCTTC. Translated: CASSWDSYGYTF.

The chain has TRBV15 and TRBJ2-7; TRBD2 matches 10 bases. This CDR3 is 16 amino acids long. The junction had 10 bases not matched to a gene; V was cut back by 5 bases and J by 3 bases. Germline-derived CDR1 and CDR2 are LNHNV and YYDKDF (reference sequence). The CDR3 loop reads CATSGYTSGTNYEQYF. CDR3 bases: TGTGCCACCAGCGGGTATACTAGCGGGACTAACTACGAGCAGTACTTC.

The chain has TRBV15 and TRBJ1-1, with no clear D. Germline CDR1 is LNHNV and CDR2 is YYDKDF (reference sequence). Trimming took 5 bases from V and 4 from J, leaving 14 bases between them. CDR3 length: 14 residues. CDR3 region: CATSPGGSGTEAFF. The CDR3 nucleotides are TGTGCCACCAGCCCCGGTGGTTCGGGCACTGAAGCTTTCTTT.

The chain joins TRBV11-3 to TRBJ2-5; tentatively, D is TRBD1 (6 bases). The CDR3 totals 14 residues. The germline V gene encodes CDR1 SGHNT and CDR2 YENEEA. The V and J ends lost 5 bases and 6 bases respectively, with 16 bases between them. DNA for the CDR3: TGTGCCAGCAGCATTTCTGGGGGCCTAAAGACCCAGTACTTC. It translates to CASSISGGLKTQYF.

The rearrangement uses TRBV3-1 (or the pseudogene TRBV3-2) and TRBJ1-4, with D possibly TRBD1 on 5 matching bases. The CDR3 loop spans 17 amino acids. V was pared by 4 bases and J by 4 bases, with 19 bases between. CDR1 is LGHDT and CDR2 is YNNKEL in the germline V gene (reference sequence). The CDR3 reads CASSPARGSANNEKLFF. CDR3 in DNA: TGTGCCAGCAGCCCAGCTAGGGGTAGTGCGAATAATGAAAAACTGTTTTTT.

The J gene is TRBJ2-7, the V gene TRBV6-6, with 7 bases lining up with TRBD2. V was pared by 6 bases and J by 0 bases, with 5 bases of the junction left unmatched. CDR1 and CDR2 (germline): MNHNY, SVGAGI (reference sequence). CDR3 length equals 14 residues. CDR3 in DNA: TGTGCCAGCAGGGACGGGGGGAGCTCCTACGAGCAGTACTTC. Its protein is CASRDGGSSYEQYF.

The V gene is TRBV11-2, the J gene TRBJ1-2; tentative D call: TRBD1 (6 bases). V was pared by 5 bases and J by 8 bases, with 18 bases between. This CDR3 comprises 14 residues. The germline gives CDR1 SGHAT, CDR2 FQNNGV. The chain's CDR3 is CASSTSTGPRGYTF. DNA of the CDR3: TGTGCCAGCAGCACGTCAACAGGGCCGAGGGGCTACACCTTC.

This clone appeared a few times. The chain uses TRBV2 and TRBJ1-5; tentative D call: TRBD1 (5 bases). CDR1 SNHLY and CDR2 FYNNEI come from the germline V gene. CDR3 length: 15 amino acids. The V end lost 4 bases, the J end lost 0 bases, and 10 bases lay between the germline ends. The CDR3 sequence: CASSADSYSNQPQHF. In DNA, the CDR3 is TGTGCCAGCAGTGCCGACAGTTATAGCAATCAGCCCCAGCATTTT. Full variable domain (outside the CDR3, taken from reference TRBV2 and TRBJ1-5): EPEVTQTPSHQVTQMGQEVILRCVPISNHLYFYWYRQILGQKVEFLVSFYNNEISEKSEIFDDQFSVERPDGSNFTLKIRSTKLEDSAMYFCASSADSYSNQPQHFGDGTRLSIL.

The chain combines TRBV5-1 with TRBJ2-1; 11 nucleotides agree with TRBD2. J gave up 6 bases and V 0 bases, and 2 bases lay outside the gene matches. There are 15 residues in the CDR3. Looked up from germline, CDR1 is SGHRS and CDR2 is YFSETQ. The CDR3 nucleotides read TGCGCCAGCAGCTTGGGACTAGCGGGACTCAATGAGCAGTTCTTC. Encoded protein: CASSLGLAGLNEQFF.

The chain uses TRBV18 and TRBJ1-4; 7 nucleotides agree with TRBD1. J was trimmed by 6 bases and V by 4 bases; bases with no gene match: 5. The length of the CDR3 is 14 residues. The germline V gene has CDR1 KGHSH and CDR2 LQKENI. CDR3 loop: CASSRDSVDEKLFF. CDR3 nucleotides: TGTGCCAGCTCACGGGACAGTGTAGATGAAAAACTGTTTTTT.